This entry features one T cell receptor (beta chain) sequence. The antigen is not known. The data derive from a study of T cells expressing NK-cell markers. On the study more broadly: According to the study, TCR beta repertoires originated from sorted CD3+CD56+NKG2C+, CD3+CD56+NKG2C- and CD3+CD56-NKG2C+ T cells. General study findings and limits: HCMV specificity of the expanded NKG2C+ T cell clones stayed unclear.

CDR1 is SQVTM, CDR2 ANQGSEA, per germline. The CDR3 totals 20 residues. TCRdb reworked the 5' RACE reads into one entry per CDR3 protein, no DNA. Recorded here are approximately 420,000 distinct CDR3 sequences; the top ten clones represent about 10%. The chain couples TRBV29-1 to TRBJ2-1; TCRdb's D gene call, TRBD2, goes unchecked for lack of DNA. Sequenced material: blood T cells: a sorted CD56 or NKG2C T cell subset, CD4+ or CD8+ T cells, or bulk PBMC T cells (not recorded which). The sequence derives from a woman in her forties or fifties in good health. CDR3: CSVGKLGTSGKLSSYNEQFF.